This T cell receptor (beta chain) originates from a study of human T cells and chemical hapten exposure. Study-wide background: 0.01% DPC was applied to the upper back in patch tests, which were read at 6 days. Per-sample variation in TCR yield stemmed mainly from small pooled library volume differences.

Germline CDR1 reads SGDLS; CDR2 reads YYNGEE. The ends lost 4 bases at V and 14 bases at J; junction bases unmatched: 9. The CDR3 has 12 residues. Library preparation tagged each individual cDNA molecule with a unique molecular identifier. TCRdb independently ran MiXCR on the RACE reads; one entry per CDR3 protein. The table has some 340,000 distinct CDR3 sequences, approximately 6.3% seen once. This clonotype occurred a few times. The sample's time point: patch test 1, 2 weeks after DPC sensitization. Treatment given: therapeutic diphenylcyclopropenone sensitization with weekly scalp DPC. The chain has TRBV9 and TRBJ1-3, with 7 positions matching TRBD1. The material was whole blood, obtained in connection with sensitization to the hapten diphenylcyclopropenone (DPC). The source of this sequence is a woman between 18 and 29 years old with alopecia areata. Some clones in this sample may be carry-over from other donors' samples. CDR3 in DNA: TGTGCCAGCAGCCCCGAGGACAGGTCGTTATATTTT. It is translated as CASSPEDRSLYF.